A single sample is the source of the 24 T cell receptor beta chains below, sequenced in a study of vaccination and CD4 T cells after COVID-19. Antigen specificity for these receptors is unknown. An Oncomine TCR Beta short-read assay was used to sequence the DNA from cultured CD4+ T cells. One entry per CDR3 protein, called by TCRdb with MiXCR from the PCR reads. Here the sample spans 20,000 or so distinct CDR3 sequences, around 50% being singletons. Documented treatment: approximately 11-day PBMC culture with coronavirus spike peptide pools or control peptides (ViraFEST assay). Sequencing used CD4+ T cells from blood, cultured in vitro. These receptors all stem from a human donor who had recovered from COVID-19.

This clonotype came up once. The chain has TRBV12-5 and TRBJ1-6, with a possible D match to TRBD1 (5 bases). The CDR3 is 17 amino acids. In germline, CDR1 is LGHNT, CDR2 FRNRAP. V was shortened by 0 bases and J by 3 bases, with 12 bases between the two germline ends. This CDR3 reads CASGLVLGVDYNSPLHF. The CDR3 DNA follows: TGTGCTAGTGGTTTGGTCCTAGGGGTTGACTATAATTCACCCCTCCACTTT.

The gene calls are TRBV6-1 and TRBJ1-5; D not resolved. The CDR3 is made up of 13 amino acids. Trimming took off 6 bases at V and 4 bases at J, with 10 bases between the two ends. From germline, CDR1 is MNHNS and CDR2 SASEGT. CDR3 in DNA: TGTGCCAGCAGAGAAAGCTCTAATCAGCCCCAGCATTTT. It codes for CASRESSNQPQHF.

This clonotype was found a few times. The CDR3 sequence: CASKVGGSPGYTF. Written as DNA, the CDR3 is TGTGCCAGCAAAGTCGGGGGATCGCCTGGCTACACCTTC. The J gene is TRBJ1-2, the V gene TRBV6-2 or TRBV6-3, with D maybe TRBD1 (5 bases). Germline lookup yields CDR1 MNHEY and CDR2 SVGEGT. Between the trimmed V and J ends, which lost 7 bases and 7 bases, there was a span of 16 bases. CDR3 length equals 13 residues.

This clonotype came up a few times. The rearrangement joins TRBV6-1 to TRBJ2-3; D possibly matches TRBD1 or TRBD2 (5 bases each). This CDR3 is built from 16 residues. Germline CDR1 MNHNS, CDR2 SASEGT. Deletions cut 3 bases from V and 3 bases from J, with 16 bases between. CDR3: CASSDAGTRTTDTQYF. The CDR3, as DNA: TGTGCCAGCAGTGACGCCGGGACGCGTACTACAGATACGCAGTATTTT.

CDR3 bases: TGTGCCAGCAGTGACAGGGGGCTGGAGACCCAGTACTTC. Translating it yields CASSDRGLETQYF. This chain links TRBV12-3 or TRBV12-4 with TRBJ2-5; 10 nucleotides agree with TRBD1. The CDR3 has 13 residues. Trimming removed 5 bases from V and 5 bases from J; junction bases left unmatched: 2.

This clonotype was picked up one time. DNA of the CDR3: TGTGCCAGCTCAGCACTAGGCTGGCCTAATGAAAAACTGTTTTTT. It codes for CASSALGWPNEKLFF. The chain joins TRBV18 to TRBJ1-4, with D unresolved. This CDR3 has 15 amino acids. Germline V gives CDR1 KGHSH, CDR2 LQKENI. Deletions cut 5 bases from V and 3 bases from J, with 13 bases between.

The genes are TRBV28 and TRBJ2-7; 9 bases are a match to TRBD1. Germline V gives CDR1 MDHEN, CDR2 SYDVKM. The CDR3 sequence is 15 residues long. With 11 bases clipped from V and 0 bases from J, the junction kept 11 bases outside the gene matches. The DNA of the CDR3 is TGTGCCCCCCTTGAGGGGACAGGGCTCTCCTACGAGCAGTACTTC. This sequence encodes CAPLEGTGLSYEQYF.

The sample holds one count of this clonotype. V and J are TRBV20-1 and TRBJ2-5, with D perhaps being TRBD1 or TRBD2 (5 bases each). The germline CDR1 and CDR2 sequences are DFQATT and SNEGSKA (reference sequence). With 1 base removed from V and 4 bases from J, the gap between germline ends came to 16 bases. The CDR3 is 15 amino acids. CDR3 nucleotide sequence: TGCAGTGCTAGAGCCGAACCGGGGCAAAGAGAGACCCAGTACTTC. Translation: CSARAEPGQRETQYF.

The V and J genes are TRBV20-1 and TRBJ1-5, with 7 bases fitting TRBD1. Trimming cost V 0 bases and J 0 bases; bases outside gene matches: 5. The CDR3 has 16 residues. CDR1 is DFQATT, CDR2 SNEGSKA, per germline (reference sequence). DNA of the CDR3: TGCAGTGCTAGAGACCAACAGGGGTTTAGCAATCAGCCCCAGCATTTT. It encodes CSARDQQGFSNQPQHF.

The genes are TRBV2 and TRBJ1-3; D is uncertain. V dropped 6 bases and J dropped 1 base, with 10 bases sitting between them. The length of the CDR3 is 14 residues. Germline CDR1 is SNHLY and CDR2 is FYNNEI. This chain's CDR3 is CASRLTVSGNTIYF. Written as DNA, the CDR3 is TGTGCCAGCAGACTCACAGTGTCTGGAAACACCATATATTTT. The full variable domain, in which reference TRBV2 and TRBJ1-3 provide the parts outside the CDR3, is EPEVTQTPSHQVTQMGQEVILRCVPISNHLYFYWYRQILGQKVEFLVSFYNNEISEKSEIFDDQFSVERPDGSNFTLKIRSTKLEDSAMYFCASRLTVSGNTIYFGEGSWLTVV.

This clonotype came up a few times. The rearrangement joins TRBV7-2 to TRBJ2-1; 12 positions agree with TRBD1. CDR1 is SGHTA, CDR2 FQGNSA, per germline. J was trimmed by 6 bases and V by 5 bases; bases with no gene match: 14. This CDR3 has 18 residues. CDR3 loop: CASSRSPYRDRGRNEQFF. DNA of the CDR3: TGTGCCAGCAGCCGATCCCCATACCGGGACAGGGGGCGCAATGAGCAGTTCTTC.

The chain uses TRBV11-3 and TRBJ1-1; D remains ambiguous. The CDR3 length is 11 residues. Trimming stripped 0 bases from V and 9 bases from J, with 5 bases between. Per germline, CDR1 SGHNT and CDR2 YENEEA. CDR3 sequence (DNA): TGTGCCAGCAGCTTAGATCTGCAAGCTTTCTTT. Its protein is CASSLDLQAFF.

The chain recombines TRBV11-2 with TRBJ2-5; D unresolved. V dropped 2 bases and J dropped 0 bases, with 10 bases sitting between them. The CDR3 consists of 15 residues. The V gene's germline CDR1 is SGHAT and CDR2 FQNNGV. CDR3 protein: CASSLIIGNQETQYF. As DNA, the CDR3 is TGTGCCAGCAGCTTAATAATTGGGAACCAAGAGACCCAGTACTTC.

This clonotype was detected a few times. The gene calls are TRBV28 and TRBJ1-5, with D hard to call. The CDR3 loop spans 13 amino acids. V was clipped by 5 bases and J by 9 bases, with 14 bases between them. Looked up from germline, CDR1 is MDHEN and CDR2 is SYDVKM. This CDR3 reads CASSPLPSRPQHF. The CDR3 DNA is TGTGCCAGCAGTCCTCTCCCATCTCGGCCCCAGCATTTT.

CDR3 protein: CASSHRDNYGYTF. CDR3 in DNA: TGTGCCAGCAGCCACAGGGACAACTATGGCTACACCTTC. This chain uses TRBV7-9 with TRBJ1-2; D possibly corresponds to TRBD1 (6 bases). There are 13 residues in the CDR3. The V gene's germline CDR1 is SEHNR and CDR2 FQNEAQ (reference sequence). V lost 5 bases, J lost 2 bases, and 9 bases lay in between.

The table lists this clonotype with a few counts. This chain links TRBV24-1 with TRBJ1-1; TRBD1 might be the D (6 bases). The CDR3 is 13 residues long. In germline, CDR1 is KGHDR, CDR2 SFDVKD. V was pared by 10 bases and J by 4 bases, with 15 bases between. CDR3 protein: CATLDSAGTEAFF. As DNA, the CDR3 is TGTGCCACTCTGGACAGTGCGGGCACTGAAGCTTTCTTT.

This clonotype was detected only a few times. The genes are TRBV6-1 and TRBJ1-5, with D uncertain. This CDR3 contains 14 residues. Trimming stripped 6 bases from V and 0 bases from J, with 9 bases between. Germline V lookup: CDR1 MNHNS, CDR2 SASEGT. The CDR3 region has the DNA TGTGCCAGCAGGGAGAGCAATAGCAATCAGCCCCAGCATTTT. Its translation: CASRESNSNQPQHF.

This clonotype was observed a few times. The rearrangement uses TRBV7-9 and TRBJ2-5; a weak D match, TRBD1 (6 bases). Trimming shortened V by 4 bases and J by 1 base, and 10 bases separated the two germline ends. Germline loops: CDR1 SEHNR, CDR2 FQNEAQ (reference sequence). The CDR3 covers 14 residues. CDR3 in DNA: TGTGCCAGCAGCTACCAGGGGACCCAAGAGACCCAGTACTTC. It is translated as CASSYQGTQETQYF.

The chain combines TRBV27 with TRBJ1-2, with TRBD1 matching 9 bases. The germline V gene has CDR1 MNHEY and CDR2 SMNVEV (reference sequence). The CDR3 extends over 15 amino acids. Trimming at V came to 5 bases and at J to 2 bases, leaving 6 bases not matched to a gene. CDR3 residues: CASSPRQGGNYGYTF. Written as DNA, the CDR3 is TGTGCCAGCAGTCCCCGACAGGGGGGAAACTATGGCTACACCTTC.

This clonotype was seen a handful of times. This rearrangement joins TRBV30 to TRBJ2-7; D possibly corresponds to TRBD1 (6 bases). The germline V gene has CDR1 GTSNPN and CDR2 SVGIG (reference sequence). The CDR3 length is 13 residues. Deletions cut 4 bases from V and 5 bases from J, with 15 bases between. The CDR3 DNA reads as TGTGCCTGGAAGAAGCCAGGGGTCCACGAGCAGTACTTC. It codes for CAWKKPGVHEQYF.

V and J are TRBV7-3 and TRBJ2-3; 12 bases are shared with TRBD2. CDR1 and CDR2 from the germline V gene are SGHTA and FQGTGA. Trimming cost V 1 base and J 3 bases; bases outside gene matches: 2. The CDR3 is 16 residues long. The CDR3 DNA follows: TGTGCCAGCAGCTTAAGACTAGCGGGAGAGACAGATACGCAGTATTTT. This translates into CASSLRLAGETDTQYF.

The sample holds a few counts of this clonotype. The gene calls are TRBV19 and TRBJ2-1; perhaps TRBD2 as D (5 bases). CDR1 is LNHDA, CDR2 SQIVND, per germline (reference sequence). V was clipped by 5 bases and J by 1 base, with 12 bases between them. The CDR3 loop spans 15 amino acids. The CDR3 loop is CASSSEAQSYNEQFF. The CDR3, as DNA: TGTGCCAGTAGTTCGGAGGCCCAGTCCTACAATGAGCAGTTCTTC.

In its sample, this clonotype was seen a few times. The V gene is TRBV19, the J gene TRBJ2-5; D ambiguous. Germline V gives CDR1 LNHDA, CDR2 SQIVND (reference sequence). The CDR3 has 13 residues. The V and J ends lost 4 bases and 5 bases respectively, with 11 bases between them. CDR3 sequence (DNA): TGTGCCAGTAGTACTCAGGCGACTGAGACCCAGTACTTC. It encodes CASSTQATETQYF.

The rearrangement links TRBV7-9 to TRBJ1-1; no clear D. The CDR3 is 17 amino acids. V lost 0 bases, J lost 0 bases, and 14 bases lay in between. Germline CDR1 and CDR2: SEHNR and FQNEAQ (reference sequence). Here the CDR3 reads CASSLAKNTVMNTEAFF. In DNA form, the CDR3 reads TGTGCCAGCAGCTTAGCAAAGAATACAGTGATGAACACTGAAGCTTTCTTT.